The 4 T cell receptor beta chains below all came from one sample that was sequenced in a study of cytomegalovirus exposure and HLA in healthy donors. The method was immunoSEQ multiplex PCR; TCRdb's version includes in-frame clones alone and lacks a portion of them. Altogether about 130,000 clones are present, approximately 90% being singletons, with the ten largest covering less than 8%. The sample comprised PBMCs. These TCRs come from a woman in her twenties or thirties in good health and CMV-seropositive.

V usage is TRBV5-1 and J usage is TRBJ2-7; D may be TRBD1 (5 bases). The V end lost 4 bases, the J end lost 0 bases, and 11 bases lay between the germline ends. CDR1 is SGHRS and CDR2 is YFSETQ in the germline V gene. The CDR3 is 14 amino acids. As DNA, the CDR3 is TGCGCCAGCAGCAGTCCTGACAGCTCCTACGAGCAGTACTTC. Protein sequence: CASSSPDSSYEQYF.

The chain has TRBV30 and TRBJ2-7; no clear D gene. V was pared by 0 bases and J by 6 bases, with 12 bases between. The germline gives CDR1 GTSNPN, CDR2 SVGIG (reference sequence). The CDR3 runs 13 residues. CDR3 in DNA: TGTGCCTGGAGTGTACGGTACTCACTCGAGCAGTACTTC. This gives the protein CAWSVRYSLEQYF.

V gene TRBV5-6 combines with J gene TRBJ2-3, with TRBD1 matching 8 bases. CDR3 length: 16 amino acids. Per germline, CDR1 SGHDT and CDR2 YYEEEE. Trimming cost V 6 bases and J 1 base; bases outside gene matches: 10. The CDR3 region is CASTFGTGQGTDTQYF. The CDR3 coding sequence is TGTGCCAGCACCTTTGGCACGGGACAGGGCACAGATACGCAGTATTTT.

V is TRBV11-2 and J is TRBJ2-7, with D maybe TRBD2 (7 bases). Germline lookup yields CDR1 SGHAT and CDR2 FQNNGV. The CDR3 loop spans 15 amino acids. V lost 1 base, J lost 4 bases, and 14 bases lay in between. This CDR3 reads CASSLGGRGNYEQYF. The CDR3 DNA sequence: TGTGCCAGCAGCTTAGGAGGGAGGGGGAATTACGAGCAGTACTTC.